This passage covers 23 T cell receptor beta chains from one sample sequenced in a study of early T cells in non-severe SARS-CoV-2 infection. TCRdb fed the 5' RACE reads into MiXCR, producing one record per CDR3 protein. The sample lists 40,000 to 65,000 distinct CDR3 sequences, just over 8% occurring once. The specimen sequenced was whole blood. The receptors come from an adult who was a healthcare worker with PCR-confirmed SARS-CoV-2 infection or an uninfected control (not recorded which).

Ten or more counts support this clonotype. This chain joins TRBV11-3 and TRBJ2-5; D perhaps matches TRBD2 (6 bases). CDR3 length equals 13 residues. The V gene's germline CDR1 is SGHNT and CDR2 YENEEA. Trimming took off 5 bases at V and 4 bases at J, with 11 bases between the two ends. CDR3 sequence: CASSPGGLETQYF. In nucleotides, the CDR3 is TGTGCCAGCAGCCCTGGAGGGTTAGAGACCCAGTACTTC.

This sequence joins TRBV6-5 and TRBJ1-1; D unresolved. There are 13 residues in the CDR3. The ends were cut back, 4 bases at V and 2 bases at J, with 8 bases in the middle. From germline, CDR1 is MNHEY and CDR2 SVGAGI. DNA for the CDR3: TGTGCCAGCAGTTCTACCGGTAACACTGAAGCTTTCTTT. It translates to CASSSTGNTEAFF.

This clonotype was counted many times. The chain is built from TRBV12-3 or TRBV12-4 and TRBJ1-1; 8 nucleotides match TRBD1. The CDR3 covers 13 residues. V dropped 3 bases and J dropped 5; count of bases not matched to a gene: 2. Here the CDR3 reads CASSFDRGTEAFF. The CDR3 nucleotides read TGTGCCAGCAGTTTTGACAGGGGTACTGAAGCTTTCTTT.

This clonotype was seen repeatedly, ten times or more. CDR3 nucleotide sequence: TGTGCCAGCAGCTTAGCACAGCTATCTGGAAACACCATATATTTT. This codes for CASSLAQLSGNTIYF. The V and J genes are TRBV7-9 and TRBJ1-3; D is unresolved. The CDR3 extends over 15 amino acids. Germline values: CDR1 SEHNR, CDR2 FQNEAQ (reference sequence). The V end lost 0 bases, the J end lost 1 base, and 7 bases lay between the germline ends.

This clonotype came up many times. The chain has TRBV28 and TRBJ1-1; D unclear. Germline-derived CDR1 and CDR2 are MDHEN and SYDVKM. This CDR3 comprises 14 residues. V was pared by 2 bases and J by 5 bases, with 12 bases between. CDR3 amino acids: CASSLRIRRTEAFF. For the CDR3, the DNA is TGTGCCAGCAGTTTAAGGATAAGGAGGACTGAAGCTTTCTTT.

This clonotype was seen at least ten times. The chain employs TRBV24-1 and TRBJ1-5; D not certain. V lost 6 bases and J 0 bases, leaving 5 bases between the germline ends. Germline lookup yields CDR1 KGHDR and CDR2 SFDVKD. The CDR3 extends over 13 amino acids. For the CDR3, the DNA is TGTGCCACCAGTATGGATAGCAATCAGCCCCAGCATTTT. Protein sequence: CATSMDSNQPQHF.

This clonotype was found a few times. The V gene is TRBV5-5, the J gene TRBJ2-5; D is perhaps TRBD1 (5 bases). Germline values: CDR1 SGHKS, CDR2 YYEKEE (reference sequence). Trimming stripped 5 bases from V and 0 bases from J, with 20 bases between. The CDR3 runs 17 residues. This CDR3 is CASSRHTGPGYQETQYF. Here the CDR3 DNA reads TGTGCCAGCAGTCGCCACACAGGACCCGGGTACCAAGAGACCCAGTACTTC.

This clonotype has at least ten counts. This chain links TRBV12-3 or TRBV12-4 with TRBJ2-5, with D possibly called TRBD1 or TRBD2 (6 bases each). V lost 3 bases to trimming and J lost 5 bases, with 10 bases between them. This CDR3 region has 13 residues. The DNA for the CDR3 is TGTGCCAGCAGTTTCAGGGGAGGCGAGACCCAGTACTTC. It yields the protein CASSFRGGETQYF.

This clonotype was counted at least ten times. The chain is built from TRBV12-3 or TRBV12-4 and TRBJ2-1; TRBD1 matches 8 bases. With V trimmed by 7 bases and J by 12 bases, 11 bases remained unmatched. The CDR3 totals 13 residues. The CDR3 nucleotides read TGTGCCAGCACCCCACGACAGGGGATATGGCAGTTCTTC. It yields the protein CASTPRQGIWQFF.

The chain employs TRBV5-1 and TRBJ1-1; maybe TRBD1 (5 bases). Trimming removed 0 bases from V and 1 base from J, with 10 bases in between. This CDR3 is built from 15 residues. The germline V gene encodes CDR1 SGHRS and CDR2 YFSETQ. The CDR3 DNA follows: TGCGCCAGCAGCTTGGCAGGGCGGGCGAACACTGAAGCTTTCTTT. Translation: CASSLAGRANTEAFF.

This clonotype showed up many times. J is TRBJ1-6 and V is TRBV20-1; 10 nucleotides line up with TRBD1. Germline trimming cut 3 bases from V and 5 bases from J; bases unmatched to any gene: 7. The length of the CDR3 is 16 residues. CDR1 is DFQATT, CDR2 SNEGSKA, per germline (reference sequence). CDR3 region: CSARPGQGNNNSPLHF. In DNA form, the CDR3 reads TGCAGTGCTAGGCCGGGACAGGGGAACAATAATTCACCCCTCCACTTT.

A few counts support this clonotype. The V call is TRBV12-3 or TRBV12-4, the J call TRBJ2-3; D might be TRBD1 (6 bases). The length of the CDR3 is 16 residues. V was cut by 4 bases and J by 2 bases, with 16 bases left in between. The DNA for the CDR3 is TGTGCCAGCAGTTCCTATTCAGGGGTGAACACAGATACGCAGTATTTT. Amino acids: CASSSYSGVNTDTQYF.

This clonotype was picked up many times. V usage is TRBV18 and J usage is TRBJ2-1, with D possibly matching TRBD1 (5 bases). The CDR3 spans 13 residues. Germline-derived CDR1 and CDR2 are KGHSH and LQKENI. Trimming pared 3 bases from V and 4 bases from J, leaving 7 bases between. The CDR3 DNA is TGTGCCAGCTCACCTGACAGATACAATGAGCAGTTCTTC. It encodes CASSPDRYNEQFF.

This clonotype was recorded a few times. The chain employs TRBV7-8 and TRBJ2-1; 10 positions agree with TRBD2. Per germline, CDR1 SGHVS and CDR2 FQNEAQ. The CDR3 has 15 amino acids. With 5 bases clipped from V and 9 bases from J, the junction kept 10 bases outside the gene matches. CDR3 amino acids: CASSPTSGRVGEQFF. CDR3 DNA sequence: TGTGCCAGCAGCCCGACAAGCGGGAGGGTTGGTGAGCAGTTCTTC.

The V gene is TRBV29-1, the J gene TRBJ2-7, with TRBD2 identical over 9 bases. The CDR3 spans 14 residues. Germline V gene lookup returns CDR1 SQVTM and CDR2 ANQGSEA. J lost 2 bases, V lost 4 bases, and 6 bases had no gene match. CDR3: CSVGLAGFAYEQYF. The CDR3 nucleotides are TGCAGCGTTGGGCTAGCGGGATTCGCCTACGAGCAGTACTTC.

V is TRBV7-9 and J is TRBJ2-7, with 8 positions matching TRBD1. V dropped 7 bases and J dropped 2; count of bases not matched to a gene: 4. There are 13 residues in the CDR3. CDR1 is SEHNR, CDR2 FQNEAQ, per germline (reference sequence). The CDR3 spells CASMGQATYEQYF. The DNA for the CDR3 is TGTGCCAGCATGGGACAGGCCACCTACGAGCAGTACTTC. Full variable domain (missing parts from reference TRBV7-9 and TRBJ2-7): DTGVSQNPRHKITKRGQNVTFRCDPISEHNRLYWYRQTLGQGPEFLTYFQNEAQLEKSRLLSDRFSAERPKGSFSTLEIQRTEQGDSAMYLCASMGQATYEQYFGPGTRLTVT.

This chain joins TRBV11-2 and TRBJ2-1, with D possibly TRBD2 on 6 matching bases. Trimming removed 4 bases from V and 4 bases from J, with 20 bases in between. This CDR3 spans 17 amino acids. Germline CDR1 SGHAT, CDR2 FQNNGV. This CDR3 reads CASSSRGRTETYNEQFF. In nucleotides, the CDR3 is TGTGCCAGCAGCTCCAGAGGGAGGACGGAGACGTACAATGAGCAGTTCTTC.

There are many counts of this clonotype. The chain is built from TRBV20-1 and TRBJ1-2, with D unclear. Germline CDR1 reads DFQATT; CDR2 reads SNEGSKA (reference sequence). The CDR3 is 13 amino acids. With 0 bases removed from V and 4 bases from J, the gap between germline ends came to 9 bases. The CDR3, as DNA: TGCAGTGCTAGAGATTTGGCAAGCTATGGCTACACCTTC. Its translation is CSARDLASYGYTF.

This clonotype was counted a few times. The chain links TRBV20-1 to TRBJ2-7, with TRBD2 matching over 10 bases. Trimming removed 5 bases from V and 3 bases from J; junction bases left unmatched: 10. This CDR3 contains 15 residues. Germline values: CDR1 DFQATT, CDR2 SNEGSKA (reference sequence). The CDR3 DNA sequence: TGCAGTGCTCCAAAAGGGGCTAGCGGGGGCTACGAGCAGTACTTC. Its translation is CSAPKGASGGYEQYF.

This clonotype was seen only a few times. The V call is TRBV19, the J call TRBJ1-1; maybe TRBD1 (5 bases). The CDR3 is 18 amino acids. The V gene's germline CDR1 is LNHDA and CDR2 SQIVND (reference sequence). Trimming cost V 3 bases and J 0 bases, with 20 bases left between them. CDR3 sequence reads: CASSIRPGQTVLNTEAFF. Here the CDR3 DNA reads TGTGCCAGTAGTATCCGACCAGGCCAGACAGTACTGAACACTGAAGCTTTCTTT.

This clonotype has ten or more counts. The rearrangement links TRBV24-1 to TRBJ2-3, with TRBD2 identical over 13 bases. CDR1 is KGHDR, CDR2 SFDVKD, per germline. The CDR3 runs 15 residues. The junction had 2 bases not matched to a gene; V was cut back by 6 bases and J by 3 bases. CDR3 sequence reads: CATSRTSGSTDTQYF. CDR3 bases: TGTGCCACCAGTCGGACTAGCGGGAGTACAGATACGCAGTATTTT.

In its sample, this clonotype was seen many times. The chain carries TRBV24-1 and TRBJ1-2; D may be TRBD1 (5 bases). The germline V gene has CDR1 KGHDR and CDR2 SFDVKD. The V end was cut by 8 bases, the J end by 3 bases, with 18 bases between. This CDR3 has 15 amino acids. CDR3 residues: CATTEVVRQYYGYTF. CDR3 nucleotides: TGTGCCACCACTGAGGTAGTTCGACAGTACTATGGCTACACCTTC.

This clonotype has ten or more counts. This chain connects TRBV6-1 to TRBJ1-2; tentatively, D is TRBD1 (5 bases). The CDR3 has 12 residues. Germline V gene data show CDR1 as MNHNS and CDR2 as SASEGT. V lost 6 bases and J 6 bases, leaving 11 bases between the germline ends. DNA of the CDR3: TGTGCCAGCAGGGGGACCTTTGATGGCTACACCTTC. It yields the protein CASRGTFDGYTF.